This T cell receptor beta chain was identified in a study of T cell responses to AZD1222 COVID-19 vaccine. Study conclusions and caveats: Two doses of AZD1222 preceded a rise in Spike-specific TCR breadth and depth. Repertoire collection took place solely once the T cell response had peaked. Most donors were white British and more were female, and clonal diversity was possibly underestimated.

Points on this clone: Its specificity is not known.

The ends were cut back, 2 bases at V and 5 bases at J, with 14 bases in the middle. The CDR3 sequence is 14 residues long. Per the germline V gene, CDR1 is SGHRS and CDR2 is YFSETQ. Repertoires were generated with immunoSEQ multiplex PCR, while TCRdb's copy carries only in-frame clones and drops some. Among tens of thousands of clones listed, about 89% were seen once. The TCR originated in an adult who received the AZD1222 COVID-19 vaccine. The chain uses TRBV5-1 and TRBJ2-7; perhaps TRBD2 as D (6 bases). The sequenced sample was peripheral blood, obtained 28 days after the second AZD1222 dose. CDR3 coding DNA: TGCGCCAGCAGCTTCCTCGGAGGGCAAGACGAGCAGTACTTC. Its protein product is CASSFLGGQDEQYF. Filled out from reference TRBV5-1 and TRBJ2-7, the complete variable domain reads KAGVTQTPRYLIKTRGQQVTLSCSPISGHRSVSWYQQTPGQGLQFLFEYFSETQRNKGNFPGRFSGRQFSNSRSEMNVSTLELGDSALYLCASSFLGGQDEQYFGPGTRLTVT.